This T cell receptor (beta chain) was sequenced for a study of identical twins. Study-level findings and limits: Abundant cord blood beta clonotypes carried fewer insertions; memory repertoires showed none.

In TCRdb, the 5' RACE reads were re-called with MiXCR into one record per CDR3 protein. Of about 530,000 distinct CDR3 sequences listed, roughly 15% are singletons. The CDR3 is 15 amino acids. V lost 6 bases and J lost 5, with 16 bases in between. This clonotype was counted a few times. Its antigen remains unidentified. The data were also submitted as part of a second study, on yellow fever vaccine responses in identical twins. That study reports: Twin vaccine T cell responses reportedly seemed partly convergent, partly personalized.

The chain carries TRBV12-3 or TRBV12-4 and TRBJ1-4; TRBD1 might be the D (5 bases). The clonotype was recovered from a woman aged 18-30 years in good health. Input material: CD4+ T cells sorted from blood. The CDR3 region has the DNA TGTGCCAGCAGCGATCGCGGGGACCGAAATGAAAAACTGTTTTTT. Its translation is CASSDRGDRNEKLFF.